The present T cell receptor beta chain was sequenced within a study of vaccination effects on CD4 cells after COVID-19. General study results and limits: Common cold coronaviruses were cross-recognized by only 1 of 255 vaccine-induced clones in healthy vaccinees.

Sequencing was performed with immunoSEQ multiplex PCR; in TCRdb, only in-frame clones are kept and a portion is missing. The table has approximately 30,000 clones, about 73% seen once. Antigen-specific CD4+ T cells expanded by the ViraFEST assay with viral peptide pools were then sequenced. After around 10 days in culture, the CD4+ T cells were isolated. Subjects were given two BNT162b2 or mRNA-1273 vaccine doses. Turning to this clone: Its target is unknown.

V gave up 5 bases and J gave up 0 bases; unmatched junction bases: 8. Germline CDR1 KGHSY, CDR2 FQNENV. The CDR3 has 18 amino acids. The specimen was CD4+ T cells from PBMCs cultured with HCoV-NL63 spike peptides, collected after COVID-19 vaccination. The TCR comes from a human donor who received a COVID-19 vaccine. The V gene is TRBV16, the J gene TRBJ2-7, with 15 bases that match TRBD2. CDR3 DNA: TGTGCCAGCAGCTCCCCCGGGACTAGCGGGAGGTTCTCCTACGAGCAGTACTTC. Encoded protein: CASSSPGTSGRFSYEQYF.